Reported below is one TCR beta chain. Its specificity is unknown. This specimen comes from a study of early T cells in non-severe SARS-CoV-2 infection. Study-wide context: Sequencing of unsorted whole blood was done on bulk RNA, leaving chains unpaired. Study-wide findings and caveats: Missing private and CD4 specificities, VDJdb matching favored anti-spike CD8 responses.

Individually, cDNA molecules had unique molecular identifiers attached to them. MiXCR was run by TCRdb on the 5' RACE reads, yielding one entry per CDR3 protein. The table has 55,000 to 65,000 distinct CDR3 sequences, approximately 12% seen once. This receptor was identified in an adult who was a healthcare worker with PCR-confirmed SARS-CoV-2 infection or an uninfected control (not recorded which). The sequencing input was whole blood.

The DNA of the CDR3 is TGCGCCAGCAGTGATACAAAGCGGGGCAATGAGCAGTTCTTC. Encoded protein: CASSDTKRGNEQFF. This chain joins TRBV10-1 and TRBJ2-1; TRBD2 matches 7 bases. Germline lookup yields CDR1 WNHNN and CDR2 SYGVQD (reference sequence). This CDR3 region has 14 residues. Trimming cost V 3 bases and J 6 bases; bases outside gene matches: 5.